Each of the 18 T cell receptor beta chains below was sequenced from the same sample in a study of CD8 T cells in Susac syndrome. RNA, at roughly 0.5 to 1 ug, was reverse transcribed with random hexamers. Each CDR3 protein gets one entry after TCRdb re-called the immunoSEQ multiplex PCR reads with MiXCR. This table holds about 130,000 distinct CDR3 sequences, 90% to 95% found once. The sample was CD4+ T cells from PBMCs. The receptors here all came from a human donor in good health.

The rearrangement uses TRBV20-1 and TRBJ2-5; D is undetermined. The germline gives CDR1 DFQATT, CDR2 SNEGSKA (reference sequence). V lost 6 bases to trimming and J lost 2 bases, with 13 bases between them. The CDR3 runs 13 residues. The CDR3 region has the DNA TGCAGTGCCGATCGGACGGCTCAAGAGACCCAGTACTTC. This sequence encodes CSADRTAQETQYF.

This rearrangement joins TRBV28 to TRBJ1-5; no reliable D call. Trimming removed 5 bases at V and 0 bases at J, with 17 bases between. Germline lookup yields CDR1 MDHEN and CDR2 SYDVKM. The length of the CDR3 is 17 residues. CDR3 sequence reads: CASSSPGSVNSNQPQHF. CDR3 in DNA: TGTGCCAGCAGTAGTCCCGGAAGCGTCAATAGCAATCAGCCCCAGCATTTT.

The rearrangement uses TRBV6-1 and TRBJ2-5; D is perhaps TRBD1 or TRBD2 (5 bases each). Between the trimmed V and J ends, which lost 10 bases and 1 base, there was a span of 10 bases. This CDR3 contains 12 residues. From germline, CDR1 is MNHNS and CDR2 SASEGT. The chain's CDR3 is CAIRDAQETQYF. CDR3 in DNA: TGTGCCATCCGGGACGCCCAAGAGACCCAGTACTTC.

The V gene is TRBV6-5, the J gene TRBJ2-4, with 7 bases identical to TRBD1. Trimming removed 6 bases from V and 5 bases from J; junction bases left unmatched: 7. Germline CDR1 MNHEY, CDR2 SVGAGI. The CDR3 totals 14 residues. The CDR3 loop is CASSLTGPQNIQYF. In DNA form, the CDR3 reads TGTGCCAGCAGCTTGACAGGGCCCCAAAACATTCAGTACTTC.

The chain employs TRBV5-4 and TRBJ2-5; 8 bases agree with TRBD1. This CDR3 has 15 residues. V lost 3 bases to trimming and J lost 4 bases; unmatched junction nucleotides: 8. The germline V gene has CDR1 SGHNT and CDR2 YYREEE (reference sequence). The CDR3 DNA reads TGTGCCAGCAGCTACGGACAGGGAAATGGAGAGACCCAGTACTTC. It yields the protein CASSYGQGNGETQYF. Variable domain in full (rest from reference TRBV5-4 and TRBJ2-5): ETGVTQSPTHLIKTRGQQVTLRCSSQSGHNTVSWYQQALGQGPQFIFQYYREEENGRGNFPPRFSGLQFPNYSSELNVNALELDDSALYLCASSYGQGNGETQYFGPGTRLLVL.

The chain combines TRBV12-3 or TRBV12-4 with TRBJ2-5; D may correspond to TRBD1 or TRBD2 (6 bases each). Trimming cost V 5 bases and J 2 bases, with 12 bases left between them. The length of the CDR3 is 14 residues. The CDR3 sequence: CASSIRGRQETQYF. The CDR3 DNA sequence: TGTGCCAGCAGTATCCGGGGGCGGCAAGAGACCCAGTACTTC.

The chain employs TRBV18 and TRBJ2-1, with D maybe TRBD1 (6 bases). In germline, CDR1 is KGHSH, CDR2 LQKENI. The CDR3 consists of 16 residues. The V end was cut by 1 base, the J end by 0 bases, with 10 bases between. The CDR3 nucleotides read TGTGCCAGCTCACCACGACAGGACCCCTCCTACAATGAGCAGTTCTTC. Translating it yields CASSPRQDPSYNEQFF.

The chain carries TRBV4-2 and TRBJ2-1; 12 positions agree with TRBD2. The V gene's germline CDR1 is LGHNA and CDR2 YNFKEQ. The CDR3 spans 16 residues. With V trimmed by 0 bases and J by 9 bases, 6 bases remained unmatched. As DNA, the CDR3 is TGTGCCAGCAGCCAAGATGGAGGACTAGCGGGAAGTGAGCAGTTCTTC. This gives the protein CASSQDGGLAGSEQFF.

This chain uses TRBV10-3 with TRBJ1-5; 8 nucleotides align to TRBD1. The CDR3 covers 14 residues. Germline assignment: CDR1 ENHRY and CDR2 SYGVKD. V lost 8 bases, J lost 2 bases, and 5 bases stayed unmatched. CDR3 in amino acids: CAIRTGKGNQPQHF. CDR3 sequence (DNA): TGTGCCATCCGGACAGGGAAAGGCAATCAGCCCCAGCATTTT.

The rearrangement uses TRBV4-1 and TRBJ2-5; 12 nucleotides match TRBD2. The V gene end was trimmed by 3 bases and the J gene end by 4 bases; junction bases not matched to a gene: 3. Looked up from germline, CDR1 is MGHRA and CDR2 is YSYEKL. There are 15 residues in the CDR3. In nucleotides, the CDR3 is TGCGCCAGCAGCCAGGGGACTAGCGGGCGAGAGACCCAGTACTTC. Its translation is CASSQGTSGRETQYF.

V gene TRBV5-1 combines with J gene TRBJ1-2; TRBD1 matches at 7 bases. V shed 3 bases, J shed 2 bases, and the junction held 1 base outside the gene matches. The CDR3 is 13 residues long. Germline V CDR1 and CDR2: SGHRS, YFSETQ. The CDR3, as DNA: TGCGCCAGCAGCTCGACAGGGAACTATGGCTACACCTTC. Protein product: CASSSTGNYGYTF. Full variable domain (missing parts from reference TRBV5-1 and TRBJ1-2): KAGVTQTPRYLIKTRGQQVTLSCSPISGHRSVSWYQQTPGQGLQFLFEYFSETQRNKGNFPGRFSGRQFSNSRSEMNVSTLELGDSALYLCASSSTGNYGYTFGSGTRLTVV.

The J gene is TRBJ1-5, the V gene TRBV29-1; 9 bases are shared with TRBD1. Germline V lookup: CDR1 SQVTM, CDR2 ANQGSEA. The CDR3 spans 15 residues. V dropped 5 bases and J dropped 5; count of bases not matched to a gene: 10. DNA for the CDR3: TGCAGCGTTATAGGGACAGGGTTACGGGATCAGCCCCAGCATTTT. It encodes CSVIGTGLRDQPQHF. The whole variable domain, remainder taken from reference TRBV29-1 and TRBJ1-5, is SAVISQKPSRDICQRGTSLTIQCQVDSQVTMMFWYRQQPGQSLTLIATANQGSEATYESGFVIDKFPISRPNLTFSTLTVSNMSPEDSSIYLCSVIGTGLRDQPQHFGDGTRLSIL.

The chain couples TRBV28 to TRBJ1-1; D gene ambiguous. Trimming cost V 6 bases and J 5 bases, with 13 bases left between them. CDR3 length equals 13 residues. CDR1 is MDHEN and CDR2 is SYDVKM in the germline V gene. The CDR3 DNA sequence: TGTGCCAGCAGCCCCCCCCGGAGGACTGAAGCTTTCTTT. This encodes CASSPPRRTEAFF.

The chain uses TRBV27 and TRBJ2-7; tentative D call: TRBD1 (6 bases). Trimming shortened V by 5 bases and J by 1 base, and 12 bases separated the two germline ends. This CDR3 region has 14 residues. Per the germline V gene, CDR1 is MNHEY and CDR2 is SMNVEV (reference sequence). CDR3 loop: CASSPAGTSYEQYF. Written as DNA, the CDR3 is TGTGCCAGCAGTCCCGCCGGGACATCCTACGAGCAGTACTTC.

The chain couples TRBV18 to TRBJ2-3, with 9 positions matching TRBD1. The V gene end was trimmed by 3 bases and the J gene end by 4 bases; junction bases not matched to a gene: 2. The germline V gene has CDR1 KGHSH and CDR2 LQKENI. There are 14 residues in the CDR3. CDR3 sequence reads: CASSPDRGADTQYF. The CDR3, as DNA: TGTGCCAGCTCACCGGACAGGGGTGCAGATACGCAGTATTTT.

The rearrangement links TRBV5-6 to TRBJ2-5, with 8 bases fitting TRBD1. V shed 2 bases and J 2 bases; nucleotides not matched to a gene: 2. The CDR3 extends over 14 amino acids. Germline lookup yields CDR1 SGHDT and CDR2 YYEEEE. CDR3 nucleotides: TGTGCCAGCAGCTTTACAGGGGGGCAAGAGACCCAGTACTTC. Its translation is CASSFTGGQETQYF.

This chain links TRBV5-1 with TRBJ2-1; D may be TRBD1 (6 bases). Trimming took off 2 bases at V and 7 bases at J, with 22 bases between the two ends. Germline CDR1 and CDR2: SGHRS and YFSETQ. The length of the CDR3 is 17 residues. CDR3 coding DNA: TGCGCCAGCAGCTTTGAACCACAGGGACCGGATCGTAATGAGCAGTTCTTC. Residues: CASSFEPQGPDRNEQFF.

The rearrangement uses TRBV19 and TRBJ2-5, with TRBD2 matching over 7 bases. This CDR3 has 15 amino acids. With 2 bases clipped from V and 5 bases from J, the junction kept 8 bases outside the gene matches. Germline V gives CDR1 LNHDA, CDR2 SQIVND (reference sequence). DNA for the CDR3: TGTGCCAGTAGTATATCTCGCGGGAGTACGGAGACCCAGTACTTC. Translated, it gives CASSISRGSTETQYF.